The sequence of this TCR beta chain was determined in a study of shared clonotypes between healthy human individuals. Across the whole study: The donors, two women and a few men, were aged 18 to 49. General study points: Represented diversity (both genetic and exposure-history) was limited by the small number of donors.

Libraries were prepared by immunoSEQ multiplex PCR; TCRdb keeps only in-frame clonotypes and omits some of them. The data show approximately 2.5 million clones, with approximately 94% seen just once and roughly 0.15% held by the top ten. It was into CD45RA+ naive and CD45RA-negative memory subsets that the CD4+ cells were split. Comments on this clone: The antigen remains undetermined.

V was shortened by 3 bases and J by 0 bases, with 7 bases between the two germline ends. The germline gives CDR1 SGHTA, CDR2 FQGNSA. This CDR3 comprises 14 residues. Sequencing was done on a sample of naive CD4+ T cells sorted from blood. Documented subset: CD45RA+ positively selected. The sequence was obtained from a man aged 18 to 35 in good health. The chain is built from TRBV7-2 and TRBJ2-3; no clear D gene. CDR3 region: CASSLRPSTDTQYF. The CDR3 DNA reads TGTGCCAGCAGCTTGCGGCCAAGCACAGATACGCAGTATTTT.